The rows below give T cell receptor beta chains drawn from one sample of a study of T-cell memory formation after mild COVID-19. TCRdb re-analysed the 5' RACE reads in MiXCR, keeping a single row per CDR3 protein. The profile covers roughly 120,000 distinct CDR3 sequences, with around a sixth appearing a single time and approximately 15% taken by the ten largest. What was sequenced was PBMCs or a T cell subset sorted from them (not recorded which). These receptors came from an adult woman who had mild COVID-19 (a few samples of this study predate the infection). Cell type and time point are not known. The CDR3 runs from the conserved cysteine through the conserved F or W. The D gene is left open where the match is weak. Expanded clones are given a class, and other clones once, few, many or no size at all.

TRBV24-1	TRBJ2-2	.	few	TGTGCCACCAGGAGGACTGCGAACACCGGGGAGCTGTTTTTT	CATRRTANTGELFF
TRBV20-1	TRBJ2-1	TRBD2	.	TGCAGTGCTAGAGTACTAGCGGTTAGCTCCTACAATGAGCAGTTCTTC	CSARVLAVSSYNEQFF
TRBV3-1	TRBJ2-7	TRBD2	few	TGTGCCAGCAGCCAAGCGCAGCGGGAGTTGACCTACGAGCAGTACTTC	CASSQAQRELTYEQYF
TRBV7-2	TRBJ2-2	.	few	TGTGCCAGCAGCTTTCGGAGACCTACATTTTTCGTCGGGGAGCTGTTTTTT	CASSFRRPTFFVGELFF
TRBV20-1	TRBJ1-1	.	.	TGCAGTGCTAGAGCTGATCTGGGATCTTACATGAACACTGAAGCTTTCTTT	CSARADLGSYMNTEAFF
TRBV6-2/TRBV6-3	TRBJ2-2	.	few	TGTGCCAGCAGGCACCAAACCGGGGAGCTGTTTTTT	CASRHQTGELFF
TRBV20-1	TRBJ2-5	TRBD2	many	TGCAGTGCTAGACCCGGCGGGGGGGCTCAAGAGACCCAGTACTTC	CSARPGGGAQETQYF
TRBV23-1	TRBJ2-2	.	.	TGCGCCAGCACCCAGACATCGACCGGGGAGCTGTTTTTT	CASTQTSTGELFF
TRBV27	TRBJ2-1	.	few	TGTGCCAGCAGTCCAACATCGGACCCCTACAATGAGCAGTTCTTC	CASSPTSDPYNEQFF
TRBV12-3/TRBV12-4	TRBJ2-1	.	.	TGTGCCAGCAGTTACGGATGGGATTTGGGGGATGAGCAGTTCTTC	CASSYGWDLGDEQFF
TRBV29-1	TRBJ1-2	.	few	TGCAGCGTTGGGACCGGCTACACCTTC	CSVGTGYTF
TRBV5-1	TRBJ2-1	TRBD1	few	TGCGCCAGCAGCCTGTCGACAGGGAGAGACAATGAGCAGTTCTTC	CASSLSTGRDNEQFF
TRBV7-2	TRBJ2-7	.	few	TGTGCCAGCAGCTTAAGTTGCGGGGGCCCCTACGAGCAGTACTTC	CASSLSCGGPYEQYF
TRBV12-3/TRBV12-4	TRBJ2-1	TRBD2	.	TGTGCCAGCAGCACTAGCGGGAGTTGGAATGAGCAGTTCTTC	CASSTSGSWNEQFF
TRBV5-1	TRBJ1-1	TRBD1	few	TGCGCCAGCGAGACAGGGGGCGGGAACACTGAAGCTTTCTTT	CASETGGGNTEAFF
TRBV2	TRBJ2-2	.	.	TGTGCCAGCAGTGATACATCGAACACCGGGGAGCTGTTTTTT	CASSDTSNTGELFF
TRBV12-3/TRBV12-4	TRBJ2-1	.	.	TGTGCCAGCAGTTTAGAGCGGATAGGTAGGAATGAGCAGTTCTTC	CASSLERIGRNEQFF
TRBV9	TRBJ2-1	.	.	TGTGCCAGCAGCGTTAAAGGGCCTCGGGATGAGCAGTTCTTC	CASSVKGPRDEQFF
TRBV5-5	TRBJ2-7	.	few	TGTGCCAGCAGCTTGGGGGGTTTTACCTACGAGCAGTACTTC	CASSLGGFTYEQYF
TRBV2	TRBJ1-5	.	many	TGTGCCAGCAGTGAAGATGGAAGGGTGCTCCAGGGGAGTCAGCCCCAGCATTTT	CASSEDGRVLQGSQPQHF
TRBV9	TRBJ2-1	TRBD1	few	TGTGCCAGCAGCCCACGGACAGGCCACCTGTACAATGAGCAGTTCTTC	CASSPRTGHLYNEQFF
TRBV20-1	TRBJ2-7	TRBD2	few	TGCAGTGCTATTCCCCCTAGCGGAGGTTACGAGCAGTACTTC	CSAIPPSGGYEQYF
TRBV7-2	TRBJ1-2	TRBD1	.	TGTGCCAGCAGCGGGACAGGGGGATCCTATGGCTACACCTTC	CASSGTGGSYGYTF
TRBV5-1	TRBJ2-7	.	.	TGCGCCAGCAGCTTGGGCGACGGCTACGAGCAGTACTTC	CASSLGDGYEQYF
TRBV5-6	TRBJ2-1	.	few	TGTGCCAGCAGCTTGGTCCAGAATTACAATGAGCAGTTCTTC	CASSLVQNYNEQFF
TRBV2	TRBJ1-3	.	.	TGTGCCAGCAGTGAGGACAGTGCGACCTCTGGAAACACCATATATTTT	CASSEDSATSGNTIYF
TRBV12-3/TRBV12-4	TRBJ2-2	TRBD1	.	TGTGCCAGCAGATCAAGGGACAGAGAGAACACCGGGGAGCTGTTTTTT	CASRSRDRENTGELFF
TRBV7-2	TRBJ2-7	TRBD2	few	TGTGCCAGCAGCTTAGGGGCGGGAGGTGGCTACGAGCAGTACTTC	CASSLGAGGGYEQYF
TRBV27	TRBJ2-1	TRBD2	.	TGTGCCAGCAGTAGGGCGGGGGGGAATGAGCAGTTCTTC	CASSRAGGNEQFF
TRBV9	TRBJ1-4	.	few	TGTGCCAGCAGCGTAGCCTCAACTAATGAAAAACTGTTTTTT	CASSVASTNEKLFF
TRBV5-1	TRBJ1-1	.	few	TGCGCCAGCAGCTTCGAGGGGTCGGGCACTGAAGCTTTCTTT	CASSFEGSGTEAFF
TRBV20-1	TRBJ2-5	TRBD2	few	TGCAGTGCTAGAGAGGGACTAGCGGGGGTGGAGACCCAGTACTTC	CSAREGLAGVETQYF
TRBV5-4	TRBJ2-7	TRBD2	few	TGTGCCAGCGGGCTTGTGCGATTAGCGGGAGGGGCCTACGAGCAGTACTTC	CASGLVRLAGGAYEQYF
TRBV6-2/TRBV6-3	TRBJ1-5	.	.	TGTGCCAGCAGACAACAGGGTAATCAGCCCCAGCATTTT	CASRQQGNQPQHF
TRBV20-1	TRBJ2-5	TRBD2	few	TGCAGTGCTAGAGTAAAAGCGGGAGGTGGAGAGACCCAGTACTTC	CSARVKAGGGETQYF
TRBV4-3	TRBJ1-2	.	many	TGCGCCAGCAGCCAAAGCTCGACAAGTAACTATGGCTACACCTTC	CASSQSSTSNYGYTF
TRBV7-9	TRBJ1-1	.	.	TGTGCCAGCAGCCCGGACCTTAGTCCTGAAGCTTTCTTT	CASSPDLSPEAFF